The entry that follows covers one T cell receptor beta chain sequence. Its specific antigen is unknown. Per-base qualities were not stored, and no clone one base away is much larger. The sample comes from a study of T-cell memory formation after mild COVID-19 (dated by TCRdb to about 2021). Looking at the study overall: Most TCR sequence clusters were specific to one of the two donors. The cohort comprised two young, previously healthy adult volunteers, one female and one male. In two donors, T-cell clones that expanded and contracted after mild COVID-19 were tracked by sequencing TCRalpha and TCRbeta repertoires over time. The paper's findings and limits, for the study overall: Only a couple of mild cases were covered by the study, and larger cohorts that include severe cases with pre-infection samples were considered necessary. Contracting CD4+ clones turned up mainly in the CM and EM memory subsets, whereas EMRA was where CD8+ clones were enriched. The detection of some responding clones in pre-infection memory suggests that pre-existing cross-reactive memory T cells joined the SARS-CoV-2 response. Balanced CD4/CD8 phenotypes were observed for clones contracting from day 15 to 85, whereas a bias towards CD4+ was observed for a second wave of clones expanding from day 15 to 37. SARS-CoV-2 specificity was not confirmed for the second-wave clones peaking on day 37.

Ficoll-Paque density gradient centrifugation was used to isolate PBMCs. The run used an Illumina NovaSeq 6000. TCRalpha and TCRbeta cDNA libraries were constructed by 5'RACE with constant-segment primers, with sample barcodes and unique molecular identifiers being introduced. RNA was extracted from every sample with Trizol reagent. The libraries were amplified in two PCR steps, and the second step added a second sample barcode and Illumina TruSeq adapters. Libraries were sequenced on an Illumina NovaSeq with 2 x 150 bp paired-end reads. On the study's bioinformatics: Demultiplexing of reads and collapsing into UMI-guided consensus sequences were performed with migec v1.2.7. Using mixcr v2.1.11, UMI consensuses were aligned to TRA and TRB V and J templates and then assembled into clonotypes. Expanded or contracted clonotypes were those called significant by both edgeR and NoisET, with noise models trained on biological replicates. For edgeR calls, the cutoffs were a false discovery rate-adjusted p below 0.01 and a log2 fold-change threshold of 1. As an exploratory analysis of dynamics, max-normalized trajectories of the 1000 most abundant clonotypes were examined by PCA with hierarchical clustering. The CD4 or CD8 phenotype of responding clones was assigned using the separately sequenced CD4+ and CD8+ repertoires. Starting from the raw public reads, TCRdb applied fastp trimming at Q25, assembled clones with MiXCR and retained in-frame beta chains. Merged by CDR3 protein, the rows form single entries marked with the most common genes and DNA. What appears here as the V and J calls and clone size reflects TCRdb's work, not the paper's. The sample contains around 470,000 distinct CDR3 sequences, roughly 20% of them found a single time. The ten largest clones take up around 8% of the sample.

Taken from the germline V gene, the CDR1 and CDR2 loops are LGHNA and YNFKEQ. Deletion took 0 bases off V and 4 bases off J, with a span of 9 bases between the germline ends. Its CDR3 holds 14 amino acids, cysteine through phenylalanine. Just the 42-base CDR3 DNA is kept, in frame starting at base 1. Sequencing was done on a sample of PBMCs or a T cell subset sorted from them (not recorded which). This TCR was recovered from an adult woman who had mild COVID-19 (a few samples of this study predate the infection). The sample titles of this study are shuffled in the database, so cell type and time point are left out; the donor was told from shared clones. The chain is encoded by TRBV4-2 joined to TRBJ1-2; the D segment cannot be called with confidence. The DNA is TGTGCCAGCAGCCAAGATCAACAGATCTATGGCTACACCTTC. This yields the protein CASSQDQQIYGYTF.